The 28 T cell receptor beta chains below were found in one sample sequenced in a study of blood T cell repertoires in COVID-19. Some clones are missing from TCRdb's copy, which holds only in-frame ones; the method was immunoSEQ multiplex PCR. The data contain more than 200,000 clones, roughly 85% of them singletons. Sequencing was carried out using peripheral blood. All receptors derive from a man aged 18 to 29 with active or convalescent COVID-19.

This chain uses TRBV4-2 with TRBJ2-2; maybe TRBD1 (6 bases). Germline CDR1 is LGHNA and CDR2 is YNFKEQ. V was trimmed by 0 bases and J by 6 bases, leaving 8 bases between them. CDR3 size: 14 residues. CDR3 DNA sequence: TGTGCCAGCAGCCAAGACAGGGGACCCGGGGAGCTGTTTTTT. Protein product: CASSQDRGPGELFF.

The V call is TRBV5-1, the J call TRBJ1-1; D unclear. Germline loops: CDR1 SGHRS, CDR2 YFSETQ. V lost 0 bases to trimming and J lost 5 bases, with 14 bases between them. The CDR3 is 15 residues long. CDR3 coding DNA: TGCGCCAGCAGCTTGGCCGGGGATTCGGGGACTGAAGCTTTCTTT. Translation: CASSLAGDSGTEAFF. Together with reference TRBV5-1 and TRBJ1-1, the CDR3 gives the full variable domain: KAGVTQTPRYLIKTRGQQVTLSCSPISGHRSVSWYQQTPGQGLQFLFEYFSETQRNKGNFPGRFSGRQFSNSRSEMNVSTLELGDSALYLCASSLAGDSGTEAFFGQGTRLTVV.

This clone was found once. The chain uses TRBV7-3 and TRBJ1-2; D gene unclear. V dropped 8 bases and J dropped 1 base, with 11 bases sitting between them. The CDR3 consists of 13 residues. Germline lookup yields CDR1 SGHTA and CDR2 FQGTGA. The CDR3 DNA follows: TGTGCCAGCCTACTAGGAAATAACTATGGCTACACCTTC. Its translation is CASLLGNNYGYTF.

The chain carries TRBV19 and TRBJ1-2, with D possibly matching TRBD1 (5 bases). Trimming took 3 bases from V and 5 from J, leaving 19 bases between them. The CDR3 contains 16 residues. CDR1 is LNHDA, CDR2 SQIVND, per germline (reference sequence). Written as DNA, the CDR3 is TGTGCCAGTAGTATTCTCAATACCCGGGGGGGATATGGCTACACCTTC. Its translation is CASSILNTRGGYGYTF.

This clone was seen once. V and J are TRBV4-3 and TRBJ1-1, with D maybe TRBD1 (6 bases). V was cut by 0 bases and J by 2 bases, with 19 bases left in between. The CDR3 has 18 residues. CDR1 is LGHNA, CDR2 YSLEER, per germline. The CDR3 DNA is TGCGCCAGCAGCCAAGATTCTCCTGGACAGAACCTAAACACTGAAGCTTTCTTT. Its translation is CASSQDSPGQNLNTEAFF.

This rearrangement joins TRBV7-6 to TRBJ1-2, with 8 bases lining up with TRBD1. Looked up from germline, CDR1 is SGHVS and CDR2 is FNYEAQ. Germline trimming cut 5 bases from V and 6 bases from J; bases unmatched to any gene: 8. The CDR3 has 14 residues. The CDR3 protein is CASSQYGQGDGYTF. DNA of the CDR3: TGTGCCAGCAGCCAATACGGACAGGGCGATGGCTACACCTTC.

This clone was detected once. CDR3 region: CASSFGGGEKLFF. In DNA, the CDR3 is TGCGCCAGCAGCTTCGGAGGCGGTGAAAAACTGTTTTTT. The chain combines TRBV5-1 with TRBJ1-4; D unclear. The length of the CDR3 is 13 residues. CDR1 SGHRS and CDR2 YFSETQ come from the germline V gene. Trimming left V 2 bases short and J 7 bases short, with 9 bases between.

The V and J genes are TRBV7-2 and TRBJ2-1; 14 bases are shared with TRBD2. V dropped 5 bases and J dropped 12; count of bases not matched to a gene: 9. The length of the CDR3 is 15 residues. Germline V lookup: CDR1 SGHTA, CDR2 FQGNSA. The CDR3 region is CASSTGTSGGGSQFF. As DNA, the CDR3 is TGTGCCAGCAGCACCGGGACTAGCGGGGGTGGATCGCAGTTCTTC.

This rearrangement joins TRBV5-1 to TRBJ2-3, with TRBD1 matching over 12 bases. V shed 5 bases and J 3 bases; nucleotides not matched to a gene: 7. Germline CDR1 reads SGHRS; CDR2 reads YFSETQ. CDR3 size: 16 residues. The CDR3 sequence is CASRRGTGGSTDTQYF. The CDR3 DNA reads as TGCGCCAGCAGACGGGGGACAGGGGGCAGTACAGATACGCAGTATTTT.

The rearrangement uses TRBV19 and TRBJ2-1, with 8 bases matching TRBD2. Germline V gives CDR1 LNHDA, CDR2 SQIVND (reference sequence). The CDR3 is 16 amino acids. Trimming removed 3 bases from V and 6 bases from J; junction bases left unmatched: 10. CDR3 residues: CASSIQGLASTNEQFF. CDR3 coding DNA: TGTGCCAGTAGTATTCAAGGACTAGCCTCGACCAATGAGCAGTTCTTC.

This clone was recorded a few times. V usage is TRBV28 and J usage is TRBJ1-6; D uncertain. The CDR3 totals 12 residues. Between the trimmed V and J ends, which lost 2 bases and 10 bases, there was a span of 6 bases. Germline-derived CDR1 and CDR2 are MDHEN and SYDVKM. The CDR3 here is CASSLRRSPLHF. The CDR3, as DNA: TGTGCCAGCAGTTTAAGGAGGTCACCCCTCCACTTT.

V gene TRBV2 combines with J gene TRBJ2-1; maybe TRBD2 (5 bases). The CDR3 totals 15 residues. V shed 6 bases and J shed 0 bases, with 12 bases lying between them. The germline V gene has CDR1 SNHLY and CDR2 FYNNEI. This CDR3 reads CASRERPRSYNEQFF. CDR3 nucleotide sequence: TGTGCCAGCAGGGAGCGGCCTCGCTCCTACAATGAGCAGTTCTTC.

The chain combines TRBV2 with TRBJ1-1, with a tentative D call TRBD1 (5 bases). Between the trimmed V and J ends, which lost 5 bases and 4 bases, there was a span of 23 bases. Germline V lookup: CDR1 SNHLY, CDR2 FYNNEI. This CDR3 spans 17 amino acids. The CDR3: CASSYRDGGRSGTEAFF. In DNA form, the CDR3 reads TGTGCCAGCAGTTACCGGGACGGGGGTCGGTCGGGCACTGAAGCTTTCTTT.

The V gene is TRBV5-1, the J gene TRBJ2-7; maybe TRBD1 (6 bases). V was shortened by 0 bases and J by 6 bases, with 16 bases between the two germline ends. The CDR3 covers 15 residues. CDR1 SGHRS and CDR2 YFSETQ come from the germline V gene. The CDR3: CASSLDGTIGLEQYF. For the CDR3, the DNA is TGCGCCAGCAGCTTGGACGGGACAATAGGGCTCGAGCAGTACTTC.

The gene calls are TRBV7-2 and TRBJ1-1; D is undetermined. The germline V and J ends were trimmed by 4 bases and 5 bases, with 14 bases remaining between them. This CDR3 has 14 residues. Germline loops: CDR1 SGHTA, CDR2 FQGNSA. This chain's CDR3 is CASSSLDWATEAFF. The CDR3 nucleotides read TGTGCCAGCAGCTCGCTCGATTGGGCGACTGAAGCTTTCTTT.

V usage is TRBV19 and J usage is TRBJ1-5, with TRBD1 matching 9 bases. J lost 1 base, V lost 3 bases, and 7 bases had no gene match. In germline, CDR1 is LNHDA, CDR2 SQIVND (reference sequence). The CDR3 is made up of 17 amino acids. This chain's CDR3 is CASSIQQGAWSNQPQHF. CDR3 sequence (DNA): TGTGCCAGTAGTATTCAACAGGGGGCTTGGAGCAATCAGCCCCAGCATTTT. Based on the CDR3 plus reference TRBV19 and TRBJ1-5, the full variable domain is DGGITQSPKYLFRKEGQNVTLSCEQNLNHDAMYWYRQDPGQGLRLIYYSQIVNDFQKGDIAEGYSVSREKKESFPLTVTSAQKNPTAFYLCASSIQQGAWSNQPQHFGDGTRLSIL.

V gene TRBV18 combines with J gene TRBJ1-3, with D tentatively TRBD1 (5 bases). Between the trimmed V and J ends, which lost 8 bases and 8 bases, there was a span of 16 bases. Germline lookup yields CDR1 KGHSH and CDR2 LQKENI. The CDR3 covers 13 residues. CDR3 bases: TGTGCCAGCCTACTGGAACAGGCAGACACCATATATTTT. It is translated as CASLLEQADTIYF.

The chain combines TRBV27 with TRBJ1-5; TRBD1 is a possible D gene (6 bases). This CDR3 has 14 amino acids. Germline values: CDR1 MNHEY, CDR2 SMNVEV (reference sequence). V was pared by 6 bases and J by 2 bases, with 11 bases between. As DNA, the CDR3 is TGTGCCAGCAGGAAACAGGGAGGCAATCAGCCCCAGCATTTT. Translating gives CASRKQGGNQPQHF.

The rearrangement uses TRBV7-2 and TRBJ1-5, with D tentatively TRBD1 (5 bases). CDR3 length: 15 amino acids. Trimming cost V 5 bases and J 6 bases, with 17 bases left between them. Germline V gene sequence: CDR1 SGHTA, CDR2 FQGNSA. CDR3 residues: CASSPGLPKAQPQHF. CDR3 sequence (DNA): TGTGCCAGCAGCCCGGGACTCCCAAAGGCTCAGCCCCAGCATTTT.

Here the CDR3 reads CASSLTGHLYEQYF. For the CDR3, the DNA is TGTGCCAGCAGCCTGACAGGACACCTCTACGAGCAGTACTTC. The chain carries TRBV7-2 and TRBJ2-7; D is perhaps TRBD1 (6 bases). The CDR3 is made up of 14 amino acids. The V and J ends lost 5 bases and 3 bases respectively, with 14 bases between them. Per germline, CDR1 SGHTA and CDR2 FQGNSA.

The V gene is TRBV7-2, the J gene TRBJ2-5; TRBD2 matches at 13 bases. The CDR3 is made up of 16 amino acids. V lost 1 base to trimming and J lost 5 bases; unmatched junction nucleotides: 4. CDR1 is SGHTA and CDR2 is FQGNSA in the germline V gene. The CDR3 here is CASSLGLAGGSETQYF. The CDR3 DNA follows: TGTGCCAGCAGCTTAGGACTAGCGGGAGGAAGTGAGACCCAGTACTTC. Combining the CDR3 with reference TRBV7-2 and TRBJ2-5 gives the whole variable domain GAGVSQSPSNKVTEKGKDVELRCDPISGHTALYWYRQSLGQGLEFLIYFQGNSAPDKSGLPSDRFSAERTGGSVSTLTIQRTQQEDSAVYLCASSLGLAGGSETQYFGPGTRLLVL.

The chain carries TRBV2 and TRBJ1-5; D uncertain. The CDR3 is made up of 14 amino acids. Trimming took 3 bases from V and 0 from J, leaving 6 bases between them. Per germline, CDR1 SNHLY and CDR2 FYNNEI. The CDR3 sequence is CASSDTNSNQPQHF. The DNA of the CDR3 is TGTGCCAGCAGTGATACTAATAGCAATCAGCCCCAGCATTTT.

This clone was seen once. The rearrangement links TRBV6-2 or TRBV6-3 to TRBJ2-7, with 7 bases that match TRBD1. This CDR3 has 14 amino acids. Looked up from germline, CDR1 is MNHEY and CDR2 is SVGEGT. V gave up 1 base and J gave up 7 bases; unmatched junction bases: 7. CDR3 sequence: CASSYFKGAGEQYF. The CDR3 DNA reads as TGTGCCAGCAGTTACTTTAAGGGGGCTGGGGAGCAGTACTTC.

Written as DNA, the CDR3 is TGTGCCAGCAGCACTCCTCGGGAGGAAATCCGGGTGAACACCGGGGAGCTGTTTTTT. Amino acids: CASSTPREEIRVNTGELFF. The gene calls are TRBV9 and TRBJ2-2; 7 bases line up with TRBD2. The junction had 16 bases not matched to a gene; V was cut back by 4 bases and J by 1 base. Germline CDR1 and CDR2: SGDLS and YYNGEE. This CDR3 region has 19 residues. Drawing the rest from reference TRBV9 and TRBJ2-2, the complete variable domain is DSGVTQTPKHLITATGQRVTLRCSPRSGDLSVYWYQQSLDQGLQFLIQYYNGEERAKGNILERFSAQQFPDLHSELNLSSLELGDSALYFCASSTPREEIRVNTGELFFGEGSRLTVL.

The chain carries TRBV28 and TRBJ2-1; 8 bases are a match to TRBD2. The V and J ends lost 2 bases and 6 bases, in that order; junction bases with no gene match: 6. Germline CDR1 reads MDHEN; CDR2 reads SYDVKM. The CDR3 is 15 amino acids. The CDR3 spells CASSLPPGTSNEQFF. In DNA form, the CDR3 reads TGTGCCAGCAGTTTACCCCCCGGGACTAGCAATGAGCAGTTCTTC.

The rearrangement uses TRBV11-2 and TRBJ2-3; D gene uncertain. The CDR3 is made up of 14 amino acids. With 3 bases removed from V and 0 bases from J, the gap between germline ends came to 7 bases. Germline-derived CDR1 and CDR2 are SGHAT and FQNNGV. The CDR3 reads CASSFPQSTDTQYF. DNA for the CDR3: TGTGCCAGCAGCTTCCCCCAAAGCACAGATACGCAGTATTTT.

The chain has TRBV5-6 and TRBJ2-3, with 9 bases aligning to TRBD2. The germline CDR1 and CDR2 sequences are SGHDT and YYEEEE. This CDR3 is built from 15 residues. V shed 2 bases, J shed 4 bases, and the junction held 5 bases outside the gene matches. The CDR3 DNA is TGTGCCAGCAGCTTAGCGGGGGGCCGTCCAGATACGCAGTATTTT. As protein: CASSLAGGRPDTQYF.

The rearrangement joins TRBV11-2 to TRBJ1-5; unclear D gene. The CDR3 sequence is 14 residues long. Germline lookup yields CDR1 SGHAT and CDR2 FQNNGV. The germline V and J ends were trimmed by 2 bases and 4 bases, with 9 bases remaining between them. This CDR3 is CASSLPGLNQPQHF. CDR3 DNA: TGTGCCAGCAGCTTACCCGGGTTAAATCAGCCCCAGCATTTT.